This T cell receptor (beta chain) was sequenced for a study of blood T cells in healthy people across ages. PCR was performed a second time for about 6 to 11 cycles using a sample-barcoded 5' primer and a J-beta primer mix. Each cDNA molecule carried a tag from a template-switch adaptor that contained 12 random nucleotides. TCRdb independently ran MiXCR on the 5' RACE reads; one entry per CDR3 protein. The table lists 1.4 million or so distinct CDR3 sequences, approximately 43% of them singletons. Each sample had at least 6 million PBMCs isolated. Per sample, extraction of total RNA gave at least 6 micrograms in every case. J was trimmed by 3 bases and V by 6 bases; bases with no gene match: 5. The germline V gene encodes CDR1 DFQATT and CDR2 SNEGSKA (reference sequence). The CDR3 runs to 13 residues.

J is TRBJ2-3 and V is TRBV20-1; 8 nucleotides agree with TRBD1. This sequence originates from a woman under 30 in good health. Sequenced: blood. CDR3 sequence reads: CSAGTGVTDTQYF. DNA of the CDR3: TGCAGTGCCGGGACAGGCGTAACAGATACGCAGTATTTT.